These 3 T cell receptor beta chains were all obtained from the same sample, sequenced in a study of T cells in localized non-small cell lung cancer (TCRdb year 2020). The library was made by the immunoSEQ multiplex PCR assay. Held by TCRdb, this immuneACCESS table contains in-frame sequences only and omits some clones. Under half of the omission traces to an unresolved V gene where checked; the cause of the rest is unknown. This sample lists 50,000 to 65,000 clones; 81% were detected once. Approximately 4.7% of the sample belongs to the ten largest clones. Sample: PBMCs, taken before any cancer treatment. The receptors were gathered from a man aged 35-69 years with stage II lung adenocarcinoma.

This chain uses TRBV5-4 with TRBJ2-1; D is undetermined. V lost 2 bases and J 7 bases, leaving 13 bases between the germline ends. The CDR3 consists of 14 residues. Germline V gene lookup returns CDR1 SGHNT and CDR2 YYREEE (reference sequence). CDR3 residues: CASSFILAKNEQFF. In nucleotides, the CDR3 is TGTGCCAGCAGCTTCATTCTCGCCAAAAATGAGCAGTTCTTC.

The chain couples TRBV7-2 to TRBJ2-5, with 7 bases identical to TRBD2. This CDR3 contains 15 residues. CDR1 and CDR2 (germline): SGHTA, FQGNSA. Unmatched junction bases numbered 7, after V lost 3 bases and J lost 3 bases. CDR3 sequence (DNA): TGTGCCAGCAGCTTTTCCGCTAGCGGAAAAGAGACCCAGTACTTC. Translating it yields CASSFSASGKETQYF.

The genes are TRBV5-6 and TRBJ1-2, with 9 bases aligning to TRBD1. Germline CDR1 is SGHDT and CDR2 is YYEEEE. Unmatched junction bases numbered 2, after V lost 0 bases and J lost 5 bases. The CDR3 consists of 14 residues. The CDR3 sequence: CASSLEGTGYGYTF. The CDR3 nucleotides are TGTGCCAGCAGCTTGGAAGGGACAGGGTATGGCTACACCTTC.